A selection of T cell receptor beta chains follows, all from one sample in a study of blood T cell repertoires in COVID-19. The method was immunoSEQ multiplex PCR; TCRdb's version includes in-frame clones alone and lacks a portion of them. The sample gives roughly 86,000 clones, roughly four fifths of which show up once; about 6.3% is in the top ten. Sequenced input: peripheral blood. The receptors come from a man aged 55 to 70 with acute or convalescent COVID-19. CDR3s include the opening cysteine and the closing phenylalanine or tryptophan. Fields, in order: D gene, V gene, CDR3 length, clone size, J gene, CDR3 protein, CDR3 DNA. D genes are given only for firm matches. Only part of the rows carry a size: once, few, many, or a class if the clone is expanded.

D: -
V: TRBV15
length: 16
size: -
J: TRBJ1-3
CDR3: CATSFGRGETGNTIYF
DNA: TGTGCCACCAGCTTCGGGAGGGGAGAGACTGGAAACACCATATATTTT

D: TRBD1
V: TRBV19
length: 16
size: -
J: TRBJ1-4
CDR3: CASSILPGQGNEKLFF
DNA: TGTGCCAGTAGTATACTTCCGGGACAGGGTAATGAAAAACTGTTTTTT

D: -
V: TRBV2
length: 16
size: -
J: TRBJ1-2
CDR3: CASNPDGKLANYGYTF
DNA: TGTGCCAGCAACCCGGACGGCAAACTAGCTAACTATGGCTACACCTTC

D: -
V: TRBV5-8
length: 15
size: once
J: TRBJ1-4
CDR3: CASSFSGATNEKLFF
DNA: TGTGCCAGCAGCTTCTCGGGAGCAACTAATGAAAAACTGTTTTTT

D: -
V: TRBV7-3
length: 13
size: -
J: TRBJ1-1
CDR3: CASSMGQTLEAFF
DNA: TGTGCCAGCAGCATGGGGCAGACACTTGAAGCTTTCTTT

D: -
V: TRBV9
length: 14
size: -
J: TRBJ2-7
CDR3: CASSYRDTDYEQYF
DNA: TGTGCCAGCAGTTACCGGGACACCGACTACGAGCAGTACTTC

D: TRBD2
V: TRBV6-2/TRBV6-3
length: 18
size: -
J: TRBJ2-1
CDR3: CASSPTVHSGGAINEQFF
DNA: TGTGCCAGCAGTCCCACCGTACATAGCGGGGGGGCCATCAATGAGCAGTTCTTC

D: -
V: TRBV2
length: 11
size: -
J: TRBJ1-2
CDR3: CAAPTGVGYTF
DNA: TGTGCCGCCCCGACAGGCGTCGGCTACACCTTC

D: TRBD1
V: TRBV29-1
length: 14
size: -
J: TRBJ1-2
CDR3: CSVGVQQGNYGYTF
DNA: TGCAGCGTTGGGGTACAACAGGGGAACTATGGCTACACCTTC

D: TRBD2
V: TRBV4-3
length: 15
size: -
J: TRBJ2-1
CDR3: CASSQDWVSGGRQFF
DNA: TGCGCCAGCAGCCAAGATTGGGTTAGCGGGGGGAGGCAGTTCTTC

D: -
V: TRBV3-1/TRBV3-2
length: 14
size: once
J: TRBJ1-2
CDR3: CASSPHQGGYGYTF
DNA: TGTGCCAGCAGCCCTCACCAGGGCGGCTATGGCTACACCTTC

D: TRBD1
V: TRBV7-9
length: 15
size: -
J: TRBJ1-1
CDR3: CASSLEGAGNTEAFF
DNA: TGTGCCAGCAGCTTAGAGGGGGCGGGGAACACTGAAGCTTTCTTT

D: -
V: TRBV5-4
length: 13
size: -
J: TRBJ2-2
CDR3: CASSFGDTGELFF
DNA: TGTGCCAGCAGCTTCGGGGACACCGGGGAGCTGTTTTTT

D: -
V: TRBV7-8
length: 13
size: -
J: TRBJ2-1
CDR3: CASRERAHIEQFF
DNA: TGTGCCAGCAGGGAGAGAGCCCACATTGAGCAGTTCTTC

D: TRBD1
V: TRBV6-4
length: 14
size: -
J: TRBJ2-5
CDR3: CASSQQGGQETQYF
DNA: TGTGCCAGCAGCCAACAGGGGGGACAAGAGACCCAGTACTTC

D: TRBD1
V: TRBV6-4
length: 13
size: few
J: TRBJ1-2
CDR3: CASSGRQGAGYTF
DNA: TGTGCCAGCAGTGGCCGACAGGGGGCGGGCTACACCTTC

D: -
V: TRBV2
length: 14
size: once
J: TRBJ2-7
CDR3: CASSEAQVANEQYF
DNA: TGTGCCAGCAGTGAGGCGCAGGTTGCCAACGAGCAGTACTTC

D: -
V: TRBV2
length: 14
size: -
J: TRBJ1-5
CDR3: CASSEIDSNQPQHF
DNA: TGTGCCAGCAGTGAAATAGATAGCAATCAGCCCCAGCATTTT

D: -
V: TRBV4-2
length: 14
size: few
J: TRBJ1-4
CDR3: CASSQDTVDEKLFF
DNA: TGTGCCAGCAGCCAAGATACAGTGGATGAAAAACTGTTTTTT

D: TRBD2
V: TRBV5-4
length: 15
size: -
J: TRBJ2-3
CDR3: CASSFSGGAADTQYF
DNA: TGTGCCAGCAGTTTTAGCGGGGGGGCCGCAGATACGCAGTATTTT

D: -
V: TRBV6-6
length: 14
size: -
J: TRBJ1-4
CDR3: CASSYLPPNEKLFF
DNA: TGTGCCAGCAGTTACCTACCACCTAATGAAAAACTGTTTTTT

D: -
V: TRBV5-5
length: 14
size: -
J: TRBJ1-3
CDR3: CASSPPTGANTIYF
DNA: TGTGCCAGCAGCCCACCGACAGGAGCAAACACCATATATTTT

D: TRBD1
V: TRBV24-1
length: 15
size: -
J: TRBJ2-5
CDR3: CATSDPGQGRETQYF
DNA: TGTGCCACCAGTGACCCGGGACAGGGCCGGGAGACCCAGTACTTC

D: -
V: TRBV19
length: 13
size: -
J: TRBJ2-3
CDR3: CASSPRRSDTQYF
DNA: TGTGCCAGTAGTCCTCGGAGGTCAGATACGCAGTATTTT

D: TRBD1
V: TRBV4-1
length: 16
size: -
J: TRBJ1-4
CDR3: CASSKPYGTGNEKLFF
DNA: TGCGCCAGCAGCAAACCGTACGGGACAGGGAATGAAAAACTGTTTTTT

D: -
V: TRBV19
length: 13
size: -
J: TRBJ1-5
CDR3: CASSIRSDQPQHF
DNA: TGTGCCAGTAGTATTCGGTCCGATCAGCCCCAGCATTTT

D: -
V: TRBV7-2
length: 15
size: -
J: TRBJ2-5
CDR3: CASSLVRQVGETQYF
DNA: TGTGCCAGCAGCTTAGTGCGACAGGTGGGAGAGACCCAGTACTTC

D: TRBD1
V: TRBV10-2
length: 13
size: -
J: TRBJ1-1
CDR3: CASSGQGGTEAFF
DNA: TGCGCCAGCAGCGGACAGGGAGGAACTGAAGCTTTCTTT

D: -
V: TRBV21-1
length: 15
size: -
J: TRBJ1-1
CDR3: CASSHHVRENTEAFF
DNA: TGTGCCAGCAGCCACCATGTCAGGGAAAACACTGAAGCTTTCTTT

D: -
V: TRBV2
length: 14
size: -
J: TRBJ1-1
CDR3: CASSGRALNTEAFF
DNA: TGTGCCAGCAGTGGCAGGGCTTTGAACACTGAAGCTTTCTTT

D: TRBD1
V: TRBV7-2
length: 15
size: medium-sized
J: TRBJ1-1
CDR3: CASSPQRGRRTEAFF
DNA: TGTGCCAGCAGCCCCCAGAGGGGGCGTCGGACTGAAGCTTTCTTT

D: -
V: TRBV30
length: 11
size: -
J: TRBJ2-7
CDR3: CAWSAYYEQYF
DNA: TGTGCCTGGAGTGCTTACTACGAGCAGTACTTC

D: -
V: TRBV10-1
length: 13
size: -
J: TRBJ1-3
CDR3: CASSGAGGNTIYF
DNA: TGCGCCAGCAGTGGGGCAGGAGGAAACACCATATATTTT

D: TRBD1
V: TRBV14
length: 14
size: -
J: TRBJ1-6
CDR3: CASSSRGLYSPLHF
DNA: TGTGCCAGCAGCAGCAGGGGGCTTTATTCACCCCTCCACTTT

D: TRBD1
V: TRBV9
length: 16
size: once
J: TRBJ2-7
CDR3: CASSAAQGQGYYEQYF
DNA: TGTGCCAGCAGCGCCGCACAGGGGCAGGGGTACTACGAGCAGTACTTC

D: -
V: TRBV19
length: 14
size: -
J: TRBJ1-2
CDR3: CASIGPGYNYGYTF
DNA: TGTGCCAGTATTGGACCGGGATATAACTATGGCTACACCTTC

D: -
V: TRBV29-1
length: 12
size: -
J: TRBJ2-7
CDR3: CSVGGGVYEQYF
DNA: TGCAGCGTTGGAGGGGGGGTCTACGAGCAGTACTTC

D: -
V: TRBV25-1
length: 16
size: once
J: TRBJ2-6
CDR3: CASSDPSGSGANVLTF
DNA: TGTGCCAGCAGTGATCCTTCCGGCTCTGGGGCCAACGTCCTGACTTTC

D: -
V: TRBV10-3
length: 14
size: -
J: TRBJ1-5
CDR3: CAISDKTGEQPQHF
DNA: TGTGCCATCAGTGATAAGACAGGTGAACAGCCCCAGCATTTT

D: -
V: TRBV5-1
length: 13
size: -
J: TRBJ2-2
CDR3: CASSFRGTGELFF
DNA: TGCGCCAGCAGCTTTAGGGGCACCGGGGAGCTGTTTTTT

D: TRBD1
V: TRBV6-2/TRBV6-3
length: 15
size: -
J: TRBJ1-5
CDR3: CASSSGTGAGQPQHF
DNA: TGTGCCAGCAGCTCCGGGACAGGGGCCGGTCAGCCCCAGCATTTT

D: TRBD1
V: TRBV3-1/TRBV3-2
length: 15
size: once
J: TRBJ1-1
CDR3: CASSPGTGGNTEAFF
DNA: TGTGCCAGCAGCCCGGGGACAGGGGGGAACACTGAAGCTTTCTTT

D: -
V: TRBV24-1
length: 12
size: -
J: TRBJ1-1
CDR3: CATSSLGGEAFF
DNA: TGTGCCACCAGTTCGTTGGGAGGCGAAGCTTTCTTT

D: TRBD2
V: TRBV13
length: 15
size: -
J: TRBJ2-7
CDR3: CASSRSGAGRHEQYF
DNA: TGTGCCAGCAGCCGTAGCGGGGCGGGGAGGCACGAGCAGTACTTC

D: TRBD1
V: TRBV30
length: 14
size: -
J: TRBJ1-6
CDR3: CAWSADRGNSPLHF
DNA: TGTGCCTGGAGTGCCGACAGGGGCAATTCACCCCTCCACTTT

D: TRBD2
V: TRBV5-4
length: 15
size: -
J: TRBJ2-3
CDR3: CASSPGTSSTDTQYF
DNA: TGTGCCAGCAGCCCCGGGACTAGCAGTACAGATACGCAGTATTTT

D: TRBD1
V: TRBV30
length: 13
size: -
J: TRBJ1-1
CDR3: CASRQGIYAEAFF
DNA: TGTGCCTCACGACAGGGGATATACGCTGAAGCTTTCTTT

D: -
V: TRBV5-1
length: 16
size: -
J: TRBJ1-3
CDR3: CASSLEIGGSGNTIYF
DNA: TGCGCCAGCAGCTTGGAGATCGGCGGCTCTGGAAACACCATATATTTT

D: TRBD1
V: TRBV7-2
length: 12
size: -
J: TRBJ2-7
CDR3: CATGTGIYEQYF
DNA: TGTGCCACCGGGACAGGGATCTACGAGCAGTACTTC

D: -
V: TRBV9
length: 14
size: -
J: TRBJ2-1
CDR3: CASSASGTPLEQFF
DNA: TGTGCCAGCAGCGCCTCCGGGACTCCACTCGAGCAGTTCTTC

D: TRBD1
V: TRBV5-5
length: 14
size: -
J: TRBJ1-2
CDR3: CASSLRQGAFGYTF
DNA: TGTGCCAGCAGCTTGAGGCAGGGGGCGTTTGGCTACACCTTC

D: -
V: TRBV19
length: 17
size: few
J: TRBJ1-1
CDR3: CASSIGLRAGQNTEAFF
DNA: TGTGCCAGTAGTATCGGTCTTCGGGCAGGACAGAACACTGAAGCTTTCTTT

D: -
V: TRBV7-3
length: 17
size: -
J: TRBJ2-1
CDR3: CASSLIAGGGGYNEQFF
DNA: TGTGCCAGCAGCTTAATCGCTGGAGGAGGTGGGTACAATGAGCAGTTCTTC

D: -
V: TRBV6-6
length: 15
size: -
J: TRBJ2-4
CDR3: CASSYSQGSKNIQYF
DNA: TGTGCCAGCAGTTACTCGCAAGGGAGCAAAAACATTCAGTACTTC

D: -
V: TRBV6-1
length: 11
size: -
J: TRBJ1-2
CDR3: CASSEGPGYTF
DNA: TGTGCCAGCAGTGAAGGGCCTGGCTACACCTTC

D: -
V: TRBV5-6
length: 14
size: -
J: TRBJ1-5
CDR3: CASSWGLGNQPQHF
DNA: TGTGCCAGCAGCTGGGGGCTCGGCAATCAGCCCCAGCATTTT

D: TRBD1
V: TRBV4-2
length: 14
size: -
J: TRBJ1-2
CDR3: CASSRDRVAYGYTF
DNA: TGTGCCAGCAGCCGGGACAGGGTTGCCTATGGCTACACCTTC

D: TRBD1
V: TRBV3-1/TRBV3-2
length: 15
size: once
J: TRBJ2-7
CDR3: CASSPPGQGFYEQYF
DNA: TGTGCCAGCAGCCCGCCGGGACAGGGTTTCTACGAGCAGTACTTC